This T cell receptor beta chain stems from a study of blood T cell repertoires in COVID-19. Study in general: Samples taken during acute and convalescent COVID-19 were collected in the United States, Italy and Spain. The analysed material was cDNA or gDNA that came from T cells, B-cell-depleted T cells, or PBMCs.

Original processing methods: Reference gene primer amplification yielded estimated nucleated cell counts. Clones were sequenced by immunoSEQ multiplex PCR, and TCRdb holds only the in-frame ones, with some missing. From that table come the V and J calls and clone size; the DNA was used to work out D and trimming. This table holds 300,000 or so clones, around nine tenths found once. V gave up 0 bases and J gave up 5 bases, with 10 bases separating them. The CDR3 has 14 amino acids. Germline values: CDR1 MNHEY, CDR2 SMNVEV (reference sequence). Only one count was recorded for this clone. Material for sequencing was peripheral blood. The source of this sequence is a man between 65 and 85 years old with acute or convalescent COVID-19. V gene TRBV27 combines with J gene TRBJ1-1, with a weak D call TRBD1 (5 bases). DNA of the CDR3: TGTGCCAGCAGTTTATCTGCAGGGTTAACTGAAGCTTTCTTT. Amino acid sequence: CASSLSAGLTEAFF.